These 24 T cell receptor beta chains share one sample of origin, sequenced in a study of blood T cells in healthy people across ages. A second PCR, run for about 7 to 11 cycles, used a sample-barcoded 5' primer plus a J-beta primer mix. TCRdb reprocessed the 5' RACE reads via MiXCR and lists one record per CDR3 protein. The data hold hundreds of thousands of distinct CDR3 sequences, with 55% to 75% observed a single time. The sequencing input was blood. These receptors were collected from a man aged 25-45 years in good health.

The CDR3 spells CASSLVSAYEQYF. CDR3 coding DNA: TGCGCCAGCAGCTTGGTGTCAGCTTACGAGCAGTACTTC. V is TRBV5-1 and J is TRBJ2-7; no clear D gene. The length of the CDR3 is 13 residues. CDR1 SGHRS and CDR2 YFSETQ come from the germline V gene. V was pared by 0 bases and J by 4 bases, with 8 bases between.

In nucleotides, the CDR3 is TGTGCCAGCAGTGGGGACAGGGTTAAAGCTTTCTTT. This gives the protein CASSGDRVKAFF. The rearrangement joins TRBV12-3 or TRBV12-4 to TRBJ1-1; 9 bases are shared with TRBD1. V dropped 5 bases and J dropped 9; count of bases not matched to a gene: 4. CDR3 length: 12 amino acids.

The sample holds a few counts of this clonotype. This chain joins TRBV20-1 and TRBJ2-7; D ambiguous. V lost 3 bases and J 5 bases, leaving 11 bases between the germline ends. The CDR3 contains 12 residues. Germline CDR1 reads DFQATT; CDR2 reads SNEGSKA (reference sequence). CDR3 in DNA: TGCAGTGCTAGGGCTCGACCCCACGAGCAGTACTTC. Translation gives CSARARPHEQYF.

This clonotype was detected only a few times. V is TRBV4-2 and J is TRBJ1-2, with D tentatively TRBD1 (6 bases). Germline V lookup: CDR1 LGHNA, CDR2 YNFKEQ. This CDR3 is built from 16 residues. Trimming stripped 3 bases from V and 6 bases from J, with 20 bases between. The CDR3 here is CASSQNRDAGLNGYTF. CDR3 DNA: TGTGCCAGCAGCCAGAACAGGGATGCGGGATTAAATGGCTACACCTTC.

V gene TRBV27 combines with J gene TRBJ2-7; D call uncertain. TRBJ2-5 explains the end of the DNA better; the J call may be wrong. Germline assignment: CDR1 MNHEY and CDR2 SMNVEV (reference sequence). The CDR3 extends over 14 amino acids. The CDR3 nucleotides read TGTGCCAGCAGTACGCCACATCTCGGAGAGACCCAGTACTTC. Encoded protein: CASSTPHLGETQYF.

CDR3 sequence reads: CSAEMSGDTEAFF. The CDR3 DNA reads TGCAGCGCCGAGATGTCCGGTGACACTGAAGCTTTCTTT. The chain is built from TRBV29-1 and TRBJ1-1; D gene unclear. Trimming left V 7 bases short and J 3 bases short, with 15 bases between. This CDR3 is built from 13 residues. Germline V gives CDR1 SQVTM, CDR2 ANQGSEA.

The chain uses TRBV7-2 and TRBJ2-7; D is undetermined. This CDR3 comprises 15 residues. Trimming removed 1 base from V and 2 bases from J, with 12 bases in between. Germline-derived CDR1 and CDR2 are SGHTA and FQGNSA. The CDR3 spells CASSLGATPTYEQYF. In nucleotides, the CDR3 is TGTGCCAGCAGCTTAGGAGCGACTCCGACCTACGAGCAGTACTTC.

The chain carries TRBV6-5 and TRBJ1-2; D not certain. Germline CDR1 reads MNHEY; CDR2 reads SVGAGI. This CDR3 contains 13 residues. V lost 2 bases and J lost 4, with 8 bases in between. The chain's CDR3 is CASSYGDLYGYTF. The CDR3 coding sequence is TGTGCCAGCAGTTACGGCGATCTCTATGGCTACACCTTC.

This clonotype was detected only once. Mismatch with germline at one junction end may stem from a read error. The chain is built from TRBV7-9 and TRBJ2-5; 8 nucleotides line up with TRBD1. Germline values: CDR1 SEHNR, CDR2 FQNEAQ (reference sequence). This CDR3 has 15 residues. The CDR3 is CASSLGTGAQETLYF. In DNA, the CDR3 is TGTGCCAGCAGCCTCGGGACAGGAGCTCAAGAGACCCTGTACTTC.

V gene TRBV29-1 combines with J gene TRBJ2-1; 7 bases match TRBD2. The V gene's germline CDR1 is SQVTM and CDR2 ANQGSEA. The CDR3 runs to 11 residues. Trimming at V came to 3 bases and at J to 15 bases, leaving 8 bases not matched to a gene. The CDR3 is CSVEDPGGGFF. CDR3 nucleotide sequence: TGCAGCGTTGAGGATCCGGGGGGTGGGTTCTTC.

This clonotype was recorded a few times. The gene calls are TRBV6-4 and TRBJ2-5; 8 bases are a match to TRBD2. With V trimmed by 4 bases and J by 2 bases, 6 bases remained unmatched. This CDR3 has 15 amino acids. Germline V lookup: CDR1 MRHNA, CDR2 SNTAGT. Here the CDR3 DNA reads TGTGCCAGCAGTGCACAAGCGGGGGAGCAAGAGACCCAGTACTTC. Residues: CASSAQAGEQETQYF.

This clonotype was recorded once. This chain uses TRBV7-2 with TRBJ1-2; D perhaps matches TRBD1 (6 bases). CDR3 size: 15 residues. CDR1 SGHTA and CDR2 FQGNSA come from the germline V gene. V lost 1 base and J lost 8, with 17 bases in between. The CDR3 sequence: CASSLDGGRGRGYTF. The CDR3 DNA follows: TGTGCCAGCAGCTTAGACGGGGGGCGGGGACGCGGCTACACCTTC.

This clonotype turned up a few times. The DNA of the CDR3 is TGTGCCAGCAGCCCCCGACAGATTTCTACCTACAATGAGCAGTTCTTC. Translation: CASSPRQISTYNEQFF. This chain uses TRBV28 with TRBJ2-1, with D possibly being TRBD1 (5 bases). Per the germline V gene, CDR1 is MDHEN and CDR2 is SYDVKM. Trimming shortened V by 6 bases and J by 2 bases, and 17 bases separated the two germline ends. This CDR3 spans 16 amino acids.

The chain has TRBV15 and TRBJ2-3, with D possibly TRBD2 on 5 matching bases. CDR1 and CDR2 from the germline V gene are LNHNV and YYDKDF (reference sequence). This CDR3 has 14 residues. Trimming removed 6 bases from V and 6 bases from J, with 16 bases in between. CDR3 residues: CATSPRRRGDTQYF. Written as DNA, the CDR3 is TGTGCCACCAGTCCCCGCCGGAGAGGGGATACGCAGTATTTT.

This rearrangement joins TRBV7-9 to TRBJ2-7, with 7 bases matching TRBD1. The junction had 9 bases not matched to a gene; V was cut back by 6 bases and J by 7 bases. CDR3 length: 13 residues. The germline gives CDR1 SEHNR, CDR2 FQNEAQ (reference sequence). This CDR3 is CASSTGQYNEQYF. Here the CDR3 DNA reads TGTGCCAGCAGTACGGGACAGTACAATGAGCAGTACTTC.

The CDR3 region is CSAHTQSSYNEQFF. In DNA, the CDR3 is TGCAGTGCCCATACCCAGAGCTCCTACAATGAGCAGTTCTTC. The chain joins TRBV20-1 to TRBJ2-1; D is uncertain. V was clipped by 6 bases and J by 0 bases, with 12 bases between them. The germline CDR1 and CDR2 sequences are DFQATT and SNEGSKA (reference sequence). The CDR3 runs 14 residues.

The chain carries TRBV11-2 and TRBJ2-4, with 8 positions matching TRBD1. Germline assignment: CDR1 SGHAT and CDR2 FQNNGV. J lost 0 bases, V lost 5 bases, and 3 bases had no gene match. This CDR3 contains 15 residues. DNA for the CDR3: TGTGCCAGCAGCACCCAGGGGGCAGCCAAAAACATTCAGTACTTC. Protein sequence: CASSTQGAAKNIQYF.

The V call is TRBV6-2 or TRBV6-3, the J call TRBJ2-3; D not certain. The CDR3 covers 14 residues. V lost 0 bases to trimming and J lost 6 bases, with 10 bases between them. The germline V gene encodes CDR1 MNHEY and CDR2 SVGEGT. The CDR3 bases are TGTGCCAGCAGTTACTCGATAAGGGCCGATACGCAGTATTTT. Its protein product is CASSYSIRADTQYF.

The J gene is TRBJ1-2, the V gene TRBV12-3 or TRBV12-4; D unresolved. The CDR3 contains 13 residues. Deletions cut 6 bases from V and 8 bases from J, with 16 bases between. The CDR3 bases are TGTGCCAGCAGCCGGAACAACTGGGAAGGCTACACCTTC. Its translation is CASSRNNWEGYTF.

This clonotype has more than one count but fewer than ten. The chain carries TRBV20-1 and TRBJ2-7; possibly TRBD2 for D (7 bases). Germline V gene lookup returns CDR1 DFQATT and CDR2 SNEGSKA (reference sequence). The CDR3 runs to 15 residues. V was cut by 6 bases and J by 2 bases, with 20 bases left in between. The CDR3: CSATPSAGATYEQYF. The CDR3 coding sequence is TGCAGTGCAACACCGTCGGCGGGGGCCACCTACGAGCAGTACTTC.

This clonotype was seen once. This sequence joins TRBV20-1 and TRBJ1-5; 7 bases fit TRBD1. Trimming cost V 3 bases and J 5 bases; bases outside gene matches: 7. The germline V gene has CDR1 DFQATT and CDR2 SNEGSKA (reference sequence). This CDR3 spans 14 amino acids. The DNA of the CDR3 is TGCAGTGCTAGGCTCGGGACAGCACATCAGCCCCAGCATTTT. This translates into CSARLGTAHQPQHF.

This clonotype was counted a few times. CDR3 amino acids: CSATLVGRSQETQYF. The DNA for the CDR3 is TGCAGTGCCACCCTAGTCGGAAGGAGCCAAGAGACCCAGTACTTC. The chain carries TRBV20-1 and TRBJ2-5; D is ambiguous. This CDR3 is built from 15 residues. Germline CDR1 is DFQATT and CDR2 is SNEGSKA (reference sequence). V lost 6 bases and J lost 1, with 18 bases in between.

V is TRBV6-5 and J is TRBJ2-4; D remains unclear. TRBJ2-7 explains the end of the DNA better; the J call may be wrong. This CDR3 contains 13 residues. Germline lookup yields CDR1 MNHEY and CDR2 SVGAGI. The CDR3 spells CASSYRAAYEQYF. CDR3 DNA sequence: TGTGCCAGCAGTTACCGGGCAGCTTACGAGCAGTACTTC.

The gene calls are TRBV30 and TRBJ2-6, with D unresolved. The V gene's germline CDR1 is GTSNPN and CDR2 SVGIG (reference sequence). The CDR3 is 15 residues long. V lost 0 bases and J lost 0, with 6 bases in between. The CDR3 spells CAWSVGHSGANVLTF. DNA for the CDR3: TGTGCCTGGAGTGTAGGGCACTCTGGGGCCAACGTCCTGACTTTC.